This entry features one TCR beta chain sequence. Time point defined: patch test 3, about 24 weeks after DPC sensitization. The treatment here: therapeutic diphenylcyclopropenone sensitization with weekly scalp DPC. Separate cDNA molecules received unique molecular identifiers, which the library attached to them. In the study's own analysis: Samples contained a median of about 96,000 TCRs, with a range of roughly 23,224 to 700,000. TCRdb reanalysed the RACE reads using MiXCR and keeps one entry per CDR3 protein. In this record, the V and J calls reflect TCRdb's handling and not the investigators' own analysis. The repertoire holds roughly 50,000 distinct CDR3 sequences, with 9.9% as singletons. This CDR3 comprises 15 residues. The germline V gene encodes CDR1 SGHVS and CDR2 FQNEAQ. V lost 1 base, J lost 3 bases, and 12 bases lay in between. These data come from a study of human T cells and chemical hapten exposure.

The sample was whole blood, taken in connection with sensitization to the hapten diphenylcyclopropenone (DPC). The sequence was obtained from a woman aged 40 to 50 with alopecia areata. Some clones in this sample may be carry-over from other donors' samples. The chain links TRBV7-8 to TRBJ2-5; D might be TRBD1 or TRBD2, each matching 6 bases. CDR3 in DNA: TGTGCCAGCAGCTTAGGGGGGGCTGGGAAAGAGACCCAGTACTTC. This encodes CASSLGGAGKETQYF.